The TCR beta chain described here comes from a study of OX40 agonist ivuxolimab in advanced cancers. Study-level results: Clonal expansion from baseline to week 6 occurred in both CD4+ and CD8+ T cells.

As to this clone: Its antigen is unknown.

Libraries were prepared by immunoSEQ multiplex PCR; TCRdb keeps only in-frame clonotypes and omits some of them. The sample holds fewer than 65,000 clones; approximately 94% are singletons and the top ten take roughly 18%. The length of the CDR3 is 15 residues. Trimming removed 2 bases at V and 0 bases at J, with 8 bases between. The germline V gene has CDR1 SGHTA and CDR2 FQGTGA. The receptor was derived from an adult with an advanced solid tumor such as melanoma, head and neck, liver or kidney cancer. The chain recombines TRBV7-3 with TRBJ2-1; D unclear. Sequenced material: CD4+ or CD8+ T cells sorted from blood, taken in a trial of the OX40 agonist ivuxolimab. CDR3 DNA: TGTGCCAGCAGCTTAGGGGTTAGCTCCTACAATGAGCAGTTCTTC. It encodes CASSLGVSSYNEQFF. Full variable domain (missing parts from reference TRBV7-3 and TRBJ2-1): GAGVSQTPSNKVTEKGKYVELRCDPISGHTALYWYRQSLGQGPEFLIYFQGTGAADDSGLPNDRFFAVRPEGSVSTLKIQRTERGDSAVYLCASSLGVSSYNEQFFGPGTRLTVL.